This T cell receptor beta chain was identified during a study of blood T cell repertoires in COVID-19. Across the whole study: Samples representing acute and convalescent COVID-19 were sourced from the United States, Italy and Spain. The analysed material was cDNA or gDNA that came from T cells, B-cell-depleted T cells, or PBMCs.

Profiled with immunoSEQ multiplex PCR; TCRdb holds only in-frame clones, not every one. The table lists some 140,000 clones, approximately 86% of them singletons. Trimming shortened V by 1 base and J by 2 bases, and 11 bases separated the two germline ends. The CDR3 runs 15 residues. Per germline, CDR1 SGHTA and CDR2 FQGTGA. The V gene is TRBV7-3, the J gene TRBJ1-1, with no clear D. The source is a woman in her fifties or sixties who had recovered from COVID-19. The sample consisted of peripheral blood. The CDR3 region is CASSLNLAGNTEAFF. The CDR3 nucleotides read TGTGCCAGCAGCTTAAACCTCGCAGGAAACACTGAAGCTTTCTTT.